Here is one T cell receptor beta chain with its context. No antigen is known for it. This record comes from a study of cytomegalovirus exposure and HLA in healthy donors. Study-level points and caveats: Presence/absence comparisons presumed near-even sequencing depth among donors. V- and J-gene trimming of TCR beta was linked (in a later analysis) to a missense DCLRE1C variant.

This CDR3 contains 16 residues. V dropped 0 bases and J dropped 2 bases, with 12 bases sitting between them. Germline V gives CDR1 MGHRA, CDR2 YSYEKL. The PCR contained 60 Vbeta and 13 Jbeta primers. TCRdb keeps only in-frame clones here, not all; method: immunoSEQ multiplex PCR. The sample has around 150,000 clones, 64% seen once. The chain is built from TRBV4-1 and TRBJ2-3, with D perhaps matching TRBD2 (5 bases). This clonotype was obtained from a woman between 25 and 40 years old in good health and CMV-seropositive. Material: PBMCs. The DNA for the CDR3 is TGCGCCAGCAGCCAAGAAGGGCGGACTTTCACAGATACGCAGTATTTT. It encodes CASSQEGRTFTDTQYF.